One sample yielded the 9 T cell receptor beta chains listed below, sequenced in a study of blood T cells in healthy people across ages. Sample-barcoded 5' priming and a J-beta primer mix drove a second PCR of about 7 to 11 cycles. TCRdb re-derived calls from the 5' RACE reads in MiXCR, one entry per CDR3 protein. The table records approximately 800,000 distinct CDR3 sequences, around half of them present only once. Sequenced material: blood. The receptors derive from an elderly man in good health.

The chain employs TRBV2 and TRBJ2-5, with TRBD2 matching over 7 bases. There are 14 residues in the CDR3. V was pared by 7 bases and J by 3 bases, with 8 bases of the junction left unmatched. Germline-derived CDR1 and CDR2 are SNHLY and FYNNEI. DNA for the CDR3: TGTGCCAGCAAGGCACGGACTAGTGAAGAGACCCAGTACTTC. Translated: CASKARTSEETQYF.

The chain's CDR3 is CSASRGDKNIQYF. The CDR3 DNA follows: TGCAGTGCTAGCAGGGGGGACAAAAACATTCAGTACTTC. The chain links TRBV20-1 to TRBJ2-4; a weak D match, TRBD1 (7 bases). CDR1 is DFQATT and CDR2 is SNEGSKA in the germline V gene (reference sequence). The CDR3 loop spans 13 amino acids. V lost 3 bases to trimming and J lost 3 bases, with 9 bases between them.

The chain links TRBV10-3 to TRBJ2-7; D is unresolved. From germline, CDR1 is ENHRY and CDR2 SYGVKD. Trimming left V 3 bases short and J 6 bases short, with 12 bases between. The CDR3 runs to 13 residues. CDR3 sequence (DNA): TGTGCCATCAGTGACGACTCCAGCGCCGAGCAGTACTTC. Its protein is CAISDDSSAEQYF.

The sample holds a few counts of this clonotype. The V call is TRBV12-3 or TRBV12-4, the J call TRBJ2-7; possibly TRBD2 for D (7 bases). The CDR3 covers 12 residues. Trimming removed 6 bases from V and 5 bases from J, with 11 bases in between. This CDR3 reads CASSPGGDEQYF. In nucleotides, the CDR3 is TGTGCCAGCAGCCCGGGGGGCGACGAGCAGTACTTC.

This clonotype occurred a few times. V and J are TRBV4-2 and TRBJ2-5; no clear D. The CDR3 is 15 amino acids. Per the germline V gene, CDR1 is LGHNA and CDR2 is YNFKEQ. V gave up 3 bases and J gave up 4 bases, with 15 bases separating them. The chain's CDR3 is CASSQRPLLGETQYF. The CDR3 nucleotides are TGTGCCAGCAGCCAGCGTCCCCTCTTAGGAGAGACCCAGTACTTC.

J is TRBJ2-7 and V is TRBV29-1; D is unresolved. The DNA end is more similar to TRBJ2-5, so the J call may be wrong. The CDR3 contains 13 residues. Germline assignment: CDR1 SQVTM and CDR2 ANQGSEA. CDR3 in DNA: TGCAGCGTTGAGGTCCGGTTACAAGAGACCCAGTACTTC. This encodes CSVEVRLQETQYF.

There are a few counts of this clonotype. The chain recombines TRBV14 with TRBJ2-1; D possibly corresponds to TRBD2 (5 bases). The CDR3 loop spans 13 amino acids. V lost 6 bases and J lost 6, with 12 bases in between. CDR1 is SGHDN and CDR2 is FVKESK in the germline V gene. The CDR3, as DNA: TGTGCCAGCAGTCAAACTCGGGGCAATGAGCAGTTCTTC. Its protein is CASSQTRGNEQFF.

The chain joins TRBV29-1 to TRBJ1-4; 7 nucleotides align to TRBD1. This CDR3 comprises 13 residues. After removal of 5 bases from V and 6 bases from J, the junction contained 6 bases not matched to a gene. Germline lookup yields CDR1 SQVTM and CDR2 ANQGSEA. CDR3: CSVLGQTDEKLFF. The CDR3 DNA is TGCAGCGTTCTGGGACAGACGGATGAAAAACTGTTTTTT.

The rearrangement joins TRBV5-1 to TRBJ2-7, with TRBD1 matching 9 bases. CDR1 and CDR2 from the germline V gene are SGHRS and YFSETQ. The CDR3 runs 16 residues. J was trimmed by 0 bases and V by 3 bases; bases with no gene match: 7. The CDR3 DNA sequence: TGCGCCAGCAGCTGGGGACAGGGCTTAAGCTCCTACGAGCAGTACTTC. Amino acid sequence: CASSWGQGLSSYEQYF.